A single sample gave rise to the 6 T cell receptor beta chains below, sequenced in a study of T cell responses to AZD1222 COVID-19 vaccine. Clones were sequenced by immunoSEQ multiplex PCR, and TCRdb holds only the in-frame ones, with some missing. The sample lists some 140,000 clones; approximately 90% were seen once. The sample consisted of peripheral blood, taken on day 0 of AZD1222 vaccination. The receptors were sampled from an adult in good health.

This sequence joins TRBV4-3 and TRBJ2-1; TRBD2 matches 13 bases. Germline V gene data show CDR1 as LGHNA and CDR2 as YSLEER. With 4 bases clipped from V and 5 bases from J, the junction kept 5 bases outside the gene matches. The CDR3 totals 16 residues. DNA for the CDR3: TGCGCCAGCAGCCCATTACTAGCGGGGGGGAACAATGAGCAGTTCTTC. It specifies CASSPLLAGGNNEQFF.

CDR3 DNA sequence: TGTGCCAGCAGCTCGGGACTAGCGGGCCCCTACAATGAGCAGTTCTTC. Translated, it gives CASSSGLAGPYNEQFF. The chain carries TRBV7-3 and TRBJ2-1, with TRBD2 matching over 12 bases. This CDR3 contains 16 residues. Germline CDR1 SGHTA, CDR2 FQGTGA. Trimming cost V 4 bases and J 2 bases; bases outside gene matches: 3.

The V call is TRBV7-6, the J call TRBJ2-3; the D gene is possibly TRBD2 (5 bases). Trimming took off 4 bases at V and 3 bases at J, with 11 bases between the two ends. Germline V lookup: CDR1 SGHVS, CDR2 FNYEAQ. The CDR3 runs 14 residues. The CDR3 here is CASSSYPGTDTQYF. The CDR3 nucleotides read TGTGCCAGCAGCTCCTACCCGGGGACAGATACGCAGTATTTT.

The V gene is TRBV28, the J gene TRBJ2-5, with D maybe TRBD1 (6 bases). The germline CDR1 and CDR2 sequences are MDHEN and SYDVKM. The CDR3 extends over 16 amino acids. The V and J ends lost 4 bases and 3 bases respectively, with 18 bases between them. CDR3 bases: TGTGCCAGCAGTTCCCTCTCCTGGGACACCAAAGAGACCCAGTACTTC. Its translation is CASSSLSWDTKETQYF.

This rearrangement joins TRBV6-5 to TRBJ1-5; D not resolved. Germline CDR1 reads MNHEY; CDR2 reads SVGAGI. The CDR3 is 14 residues long. V was pared by 6 bases and J by 0 bases, with 9 bases between. CDR3 loop: CASSSYYSNQPQHF. The CDR3 DNA reads as TGTGCCAGCAGCTCCTATTATAGCAATCAGCCCCAGCATTTT.

This chain joins TRBV29-1 and TRBJ1-1, with 8 bases that match TRBD1. The CDR3 spans 13 residues. V shed 6 bases, J shed 6 bases, and the junction held 9 bases outside the gene matches. The germline CDR1 and CDR2 sequences are SQVTM and ANQGSEA. The DNA for the CDR3 is TGCAGCGTCGCAGGGGGCGCTAGGTCTGAAGCTTTCTTT. This translates into CSVAGGARSEAFF.